This entry concerns a single T cell receptor beta chain. This sample was taken from a study of blood T cells in healthy people across ages. V was pared by 4 bases and J by 6 bases, with 9 bases of the junction left unmatched. The CDR3 has 15 amino acids. The authors ran a second PCR of roughly 6 to 12 cycles using a sample-barcoded 5' primer and a J-beta primer mix. Each cDNA molecule, via a template-switch adaptor with 12 random nucleotides, was tagged. TCRdb re-called the 5' RACE reads with MiXCR, one entry per CDR3 protein. The sample holds under 1,000,000 distinct CDR3 sequences; about 47% are singletons and the top ten take about a sixth. Drawing of peripheral blood yielded about 9.6 milliliters from each donor.

The rearrangement joins TRBV12-3 or TRBV12-4 to TRBJ2-1, with TRBD1 matching over 7 bases. This clonotype originated in a man aged 80 or over in good health. Specimen: blood. Here the CDR3 reads CASSSIVTGSNEQFF. In DNA, the CDR3 is TGTGCCAGCAGTTCCATTGTGACAGGGAGCAATGAGCAGTTCTTC.